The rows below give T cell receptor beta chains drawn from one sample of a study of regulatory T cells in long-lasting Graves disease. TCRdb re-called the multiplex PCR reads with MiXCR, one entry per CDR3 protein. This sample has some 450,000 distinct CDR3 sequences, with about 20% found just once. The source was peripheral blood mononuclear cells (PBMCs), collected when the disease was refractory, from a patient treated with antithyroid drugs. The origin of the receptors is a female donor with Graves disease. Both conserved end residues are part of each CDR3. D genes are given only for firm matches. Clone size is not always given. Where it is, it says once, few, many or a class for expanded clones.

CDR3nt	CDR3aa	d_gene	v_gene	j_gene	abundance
TGTGCCAGCAGCCCCCGAACAGTTATGAACACTGAAGCTTTCTTT	CASSPRTVMNTEAFF	-	TRBV7-2	TRBJ1-1	few
TGTGCCATCAAGGAGAACACCGGGGAGCTGTTTTTT	CAIKENTGELFF	-	TRBV10-3	TRBJ2-2	few
TGTGCCAGCATTCCGGTTCGTGAGAATGAGCAGTTCTTC	CASIPVRENEQFF	-	TRBV7-2	TRBJ2-1	-
TGTGCCAGCTCACCATCGCAGGAGGTCTACGAGCGGTACTTC	CASSPSQEVYERYF	-	TRBV18	TRBJ2-7	-
TGTGCCAGCAGTTACTCGGGCCTTAGCGGCGAGCAGTACTTC	CASSYSGLSGEQYF	-	TRBV6-2/TRBV6-3	TRBJ2-7	few
TGTGCCATCAGTGAGTCGACAGGGGTCTACGAGCAGTACTTC	CAISESTGVYEQYF	TRBD1	TRBV10-3	TRBJ2-7	many
TGTGCCAGCAGCAAGGACCCCGGTGGCAATGAGCAGTTCTTC	CASSKDPGGNEQFF	-	TRBV5-6	TRBJ2-1	-
TGTGCCAGCAGTGAAGCTGGTGGGGTAGCGGGATTCCCTTACGAGCAGTACTTC	CASSEAGGVAGFPYEQYF	TRBD2	TRBV2	TRBJ2-7	-
TGTGCCAGCAGCCCCGACAGGTTTAACTCCTACGAGCAGTACTTC	CASSPDRFNSYEQYF	-	TRBV14	TRBJ2-7	-
TGCGCCAGCAGCTCGGGACTAGCGGGAGGTAACACCGGGGAGCTGTTTTTT	CASSSGLAGGNTGELFF	TRBD2	TRBV5-1	TRBJ2-2	few
TGCAGTGCTCCACAGGGGTCCTATGGCTACACCTTC	CSAPQGSYGYTF	TRBD1	TRBV20-1	TRBJ1-2	-
TGTGCCTGGAGTGGGGTAAAGGGTTGGGACATTCAGTACTTC	CAWSGVKGWDIQYF	-	TRBV30	TRBJ2-4	many
TGTGCCAGCAGTTCCACGGGAGGAGAGGGAAAACTGTTTTTT	CASSSTGGEGKLFF	-	TRBV6-5	TRBJ1-4	few
TGTGCCAGCAGCTTAGGGGCTGGTCGGCAAGAGACCCAGTACTTC	CASSLGAGRQETQYF	-	TRBV7-2	TRBJ2-5	many
TGTGCCAGCAGTTACTCGATAATTAACCCCCTGGAAAAACTGTTTTTT	CASSYSIINPLEKLFF	-	TRBV6-5	TRBJ1-4	-
TGTGCCAGCAGTACTTGGGGCAGGGAAAACGAGCAGTACTTC	CASSTWGRENEQYF	-	TRBV7-9	TRBJ2-7	many
TGCAGCGTTGTCCCACAGGGACCTACCATGAACACTGAAGCTTTCTTT	CSVVPQGPTMNTEAFF	-	TRBV29-1	TRBJ1-1	few
TGTGCCAGCAGCCCCGGGATCCCGAGCGAGCAGTACTTC	CASSPGIPSEQYF	-	TRBV27	TRBJ2-7	few
TGTGCCAGCAGCATAGGACAGGGCAACAATGAGCAGTTCTTC	CASSIGQGNNEQFF	TRBD1	TRBV12-3/TRBV12-4	TRBJ2-1	-
TGTGCCAGCAGCTTAGATTTCTCGGGGGAGCAGTTCTTC	CASSLDFSGEQFF	-	TRBV11-3	TRBJ2-1	many
TGCGCCAGCAGCTTGGCATCCGGGACAGTCTCTCAATTTAATGAAAAACTGTTTTTT	CASSLASGTVSQFNEKLFF	TRBD1	TRBV5-1	TRBJ1-4	-
TGTGCCAGCAGCTTTGGGGGAGGAGGCGGCGAGCAGTACTTC	CASSFGGGGGEQYF	-	TRBV5-5	TRBJ2-7	few
TGTGCTAGCAGCTTGGGAGAGGGAAACACCATATATTTT	CASSLGEGNTIYF	-	TRBV7-7	TRBJ1-3	-
TGTGCCAGCAGTGAAGATCCGGGATCCCCGTCCTACGAGCAGTACTTC	CASSEDPGSPSYEQYF	-	TRBV2	TRBJ2-7	many
TGCAGCGTTGACTGGGGCAAGACCCAGTACTTC	CSVDWGKTQYF	-	TRBV29-1	TRBJ2-5	few
TGTGCCAGCTCGGGGTCGTACTCTGGAAACACCGTATATTTT	CASSGSYSGNTVYF	-	TRBV6-2/TRBV6-3	TRBJ1-3	once
TGTGCCAGCAGTGATTCCGGGAGAGGGACCGGGGAGCTGTTTTTT	CASSDSGRGTGELFF	-	TRBV2	TRBJ2-2	few
TGCGCCAGCAGCTTGGAAACAGGGGGCTCCTACGAGCAGTACTTC	CASSLETGGSYEQYF	TRBD1	TRBV5-1	TRBJ2-7	many
TGTGCCAGCAGCCCTAATACAGGGATGAGTCAGCCCCAGCATTTT	CASSPNTGMSQPQHF	-	TRBV12-3/TRBV12-4	TRBJ1-5	-
TGTGCCAGCAGTCCGACAGGGGGCTCCTACAATGAGCAGTTCTTC	CASSPTGGSYNEQFF	TRBD1	TRBV6-1	TRBJ2-1	few
TGTGCCAGCAGTCCCAAAAGCACTGGAAACACCATATATTTT	CASSPKSTGNTIYF	-	TRBV28	TRBJ1-3	-
TGTGCCAGCAGAGTACAGGGGAACACTGAAGCTTTCTTT	CASRVQGNTEAFF	-	TRBV2	TRBJ1-1	many
TGTGCCAGCAGTCCCCCCCTGGGACTAGGGACAGATACGCAGTATTTT	CASSPPLGLGTDTQYF	TRBD2	TRBV12-3/TRBV12-4	TRBJ2-3	-